This T cell receptor beta chain was recorded in a study of blood T cell repertoires in COVID-19 (dated by TCRdb to between 2020 and 2021). Regarding the complete study: Samples from collaborators originated in the United States, Italy and Spain and spanned both the acute and convalescent phases of COVID-19. The material from the prospective study consisted of cDNA or gDNA derived from T cells, B-cell-depleted T cells, or PBMCs. The dataset comprised deeply sampled blood TCRbeta repertoires from subjects exposed to, actively infected with, or recovered from COVID-19. The repertoires were made available in a free public database intended to serve as a resource for research on the immune response to SARS-CoV-2. Samples were obtained from the ongoing ImmuneRACE study (first 160 participants) and from 1,254 subjects provided by 6 global collaborators. The sample metadata nearly always contained a de-identified subject ID, COVID-19 status, age in years and sex. HLA class I and class II types, where available, came from metadata supplied by the sample provider rather than from assay-based typing.

TCRbeta CDR3 regions were amplified from genomic DNA by means of the immunoSEQ Assay, a bias-controlled multiplex PCR. Regarding the original processing steps: Within the assay, amplification of reference gene primers was used to estimate how many nucleated cells each sample contained. To quantify the absolute abundance of each unique TCRbeta CDR3 rearrangement, sequence reads were collapsed and filtered. For each sample, productive Simpson clonality was calculated by taking the square root of Simpson's diversity index across productive rearrangements. Entries here come from immuneACCESS through TCRdb and include only in-frame sequences with V and J called. Some clones fail to appear in such tables; in the studies checked, an unresolved V gene covers under half of the shortfall, and the cause of the remainder is unknown. V, J and clone size are those of that table, while D and trimming were read from the DNA. For this sample there are around 93,000 clones; approximately 87% appear just once. The ten largest clones take up over 15% of the sample.

Here is what the overall study found, with its caveats: The quantity of clinical and demographic metadata differed by source and by participant and was supplied without curation.

Trimming takes 6 bases off V and 5 bases off J; junction bases not matched to a gene: 8. Reading the germline V gene gives CDR1 MNHEY and CDR2 SVGAGI. Spanning cysteine to phenylalanine, the CDR3 consists of 15 amino acids. Kept here is only the CDR3 DNA, which spans 45 bases and is read in frame from base 1. A note on this clone: The target of this receptor is not known. One base away there is no much larger clone; base qualities are not given.

Each collaborating institution followed its own protocols to collect whole blood in K2EDTA tubes. For TCRbeta analysis, collaborators shipped samples as frozen whole blood, isolated PBMCs, or DNA extracted from either of those sample types. The sequence derives from a human donor in a cohort sampled during active COVID-19. The sample was peripheral blood. The chain couples TRBV6-5 to TRBJ2-7; 12 bases in between match TRBD2. CDR3 region: CASRPLAGGPDEQYF. The DNA sequence is as follows: TGTGCCAGCAGGCCCCTAGCGGGAGGGCCTGACGAGCAGTACTTC.